A selection of T cell receptor beta chains follows, all from one sample in a study of blood T cell repertoires in COVID-19. Method: immunoSEQ multiplex PCR; TCRdb's copy keeps in-frame clones and lacks some. Here the sample spans 45,000 to 65,000 clones, about 80% being singletons. The sample was peripheral blood. Receptors originate from a man between 60 and 75 years old with acute or convalescent COVID-19. The CDR3 runs from the conserved cysteine through the conserved F or W. A D gene is named only where the DNA matches it firmly. Only part of the rows carry a size: once, few, many, or a class if the clone is expanded.

TRBV6-5	-	-	TRBJ2-2	CASSQGKGIAGELFF	TGTGCCAGCAGTCAGGGGAAGGGCATTGCCGGGGAGCTGTTTTTT
TRBV7-9	TRBD1	-	TRBJ2-5	CASSLRGTGQETQYF	TGTGCCAGCAGCTTAAGGGGGACAGGGCAAGAGACCCAGTACTTC
TRBV9	-	-	TRBJ2-5	CASSPGEGLTRETQYF	TGTGCCAGCAGCCCCGGAGAGGGACTGACCAGGGAGACCCAGTACTTC
TRBV5-1	TRBD1	few	TRBJ1-4	CASSLGTGNTNEKLFF	TGCGCCAGCAGCTTAGGGACAGGGAATACTAATGAAAAACTGTTTTTT
TRBV28	-	-	TRBJ1-6	CASSLSGKETFNSPLHF	TGTGCCAGCAGTTTAAGCGGGAAAGAAACGTTCAATTCACCCCTCCACTTT
TRBV18	TRBD1	-	TRBJ1-1	CASSPQKQGPGTEAFF	TGTGCCAGCTCACCCCAAAAACAGGGGCCGGGCACTGAAGCTTTCTTT
TRBV4-2	TRBD1	-	TRBJ1-2	CASSQRQGAAYGYTF	TGTGCCAGCAGCCAGCGTCAGGGGGCAGCCTATGGCTACACCTTC
TRBV28	-	few	TRBJ2-7	CASSLVGAGQYF	TGTGCCAGCAGTCTAGTCGGCGCGGGGCAGTACTTC
TRBV24-1	TRBD1	few	TRBJ2-5	CATSEAGTGSLETQYF	TGTGCCACCAGTGAGGCCGGGACAGGGAGTTTGGAGACCCAGTACTTC
TRBV9	TRBD2	-	TRBJ2-5	CASSVGRTSGLQETQYF	TGTGCCAGCAGCGTGGGCAGGACTAGCGGGCTCCAAGAGACCCAGTACTTC
TRBV6-5	TRBD1	-	TRBJ2-7	CASTLSDRAGEQYF	TGTGCCAGCACCCTTTCGGACAGGGCCGGGGAGCAGTACTTC
TRBV5-1	TRBD1	-	TRBJ1-1	CASSQGGQNTEAFF	TGCGCCAGCAGCCAAGGGGGCCAGAACACTGAAGCTTTCTTT
TRBV7-9	-	-	TRBJ1-6	CASSRDYYNSPLHF	TGTGCCAGCAGCCGGGATTACTATAATTCACCCCTCCACTTT
TRBV7-9	-	-	TRBJ1-1	CASRAGGQEQAFF	TGTGCCAGCAGGGCCGGGGGGCAGGAACAAGCTTTCTTT
TRBV27	TRBD1	once	TRBJ2-5	CASSLYGTGGETQYF	TGTGCCAGCAGTTTATACGGGACAGGGGGTGAGACCCAGTACTTC
TRBV24-1	-	-	TRBJ2-5	CATSPGWETQYF	TGTGCCACCAGTCCCGGGTGGGAGACCCAGTACTTC
TRBV5-4	TRBD1	-	TRBJ1-1	CASRTGGAMNTEAFF	TGTGCCAGCAGGACAGGGGGCGCGATGAACACTGAAGCTTTCTTT
TRBV18	-	-	TRBJ2-4	CASSPPGGRAKNIQYF	TGTGCCAGCTCACCACCGGGGGGTAGGGCCAAAAACATTCAGTACTTC
TRBV4-1	-	-	TRBJ2-1	CASSYTGDEQFF	TGCGCCAGCAGCTACACCGGGGATGAGCAGTTCTTC
TRBV19	-	-	TRBJ1-3	CASSINAGTGNTIYF	TGTGCCAGTAGTATCAACGCAGGGACTGGAAACACCATATATTTT
TRBV7-9	-	-	TRBJ1-2	CASSLGQQTGYTF	TGTGCCAGCAGCCTGGGGCAACAGACAGGCTACACCTTC
TRBV5-4	-	-	TRBJ1-3	CASGRDRNTIYF	TGTGCCAGCGGCCGGGACAGAAACACCATATATTTT
TRBV29-1	TRBD2	-	TRBJ2-7	CSVEDTSGTNYEQYF	TGCAGCGTTGAAGATACGAGCGGGACGAACTACGAGCAGTACTTC
TRBV6-5	-	-	TRBJ2-5	CASRTIGGSGETQYF	TGTGCCAGCAGGACAATCGGAGGGTCAGGAGAGACCCAGTACTTC
TRBV5-1	-	-	TRBJ2-3	CASSLHSSTDTQYF	TGCGCCAGCAGCTTGCACAGCAGCACAGATACGCAGTATTTT
TRBV5-1	TRBD1	once	TRBJ1-1	CASSQGAEMAEAFF	TGCGCCAGCAGCCAGGGGGCGGAAATGGCTGAAGCTTTCTTT
TRBV24-1	-	-	TRBJ2-7	CATSEPGVYEQYF	TGTGCCACCAGTGAACCAGGGGTCTACGAGCAGTACTTC
TRBV18	-	-	TRBJ1-2	CASSPQARGGDGYTF	TGTGCCAGCTCCCCCCAGGCGCGGGGGGGCGATGGCTACACCTTC
TRBV7-9	TRBD1	-	TRBJ1-2	CASSFAGDRGYGYTF	TGTGCCAGCAGTTTCGCCGGGGACAGGGGCTATGGCTACACCTTC
TRBV5-4	-	-	TRBJ1-6	CASSFQGSPLHF	TGTGCCAGCAGCTTCCAGGGTTCACCCCTCCACTTT
TRBV29-1	TRBD1	-	TRBJ1-2	CSALSTGAGYGYTF	TGCAGCGCCCTATCGACAGGGGCAGGCTATGGCTACACCTTC
TRBV11-2	-	once	TRBJ1-5	CASSLGADRDTQPQHF	TGTGCCAGCAGCTTAGGGGCGGACAGAGATACACAGCCCCAGCATTTT
TRBV9	TRBD2	-	TRBJ2-5	CASSVGGREVGETQYF	TGTGCCAGCAGCGTAGGGGGGAGGGAAGTTGGGGAGACCCAGTACTTC
TRBV27	TRBD2	-	TRBJ2-5	CASSSAPGLAGQETQYF	TGTGCCAGCAGTTCCGCTCCGGGACTAGCGGGACAAGAGACCCAGTACTTC
TRBV9	TRBD2	-	TRBJ2-1	CASSPLAGGEYNEQFF	TGTGCCAGCAGCCCCTTAGCGGGGGGGGAGTACAATGAGCAGTTCTTC
TRBV7-3	-	-	TRBJ2-3	CASSLKGGNTDTQYF	TGTGCCAGCAGCTTAAAGGGGGGGAACACAGATACGCAGTATTTT
TRBV6-5	-	few	TRBJ1-2	CASSYRGGYGYTF	TGTGCCAGCAGTTATCGGGGAGGGTATGGCTACACCTTC
TRBV6-6	-	-	TRBJ1-5	CASSYSTRGSNQPQHF	TGTGCCAGCAGTTACTCGACTAGGGGCTCCAATCAGCCCCAGCATTTT
TRBV29-1	TRBD1	-	TRBJ2-5	CSGTGIQETQYF	TGCAGCGGGACAGGGATCCAAGAGACCCAGTACTTC
TRBV19	TRBD1	few	TRBJ1-5	CASRSDRTGGRSQPQHF	TGTGCCAGCAGATCTGATCGGACAGGGGGAAGATCTCAGCCCCAGCATTTT
TRBV18	-	-	TRBJ2-3	CASSPPTVHTDTQYF	TGTGCCAGCTCACCACCAACGGTCCACACAGATACGCAGTATTTT
TRBV6-1	-	-	TRBJ1-5	CASSEGRGGLVQPQHF	TGTGCCAGCAGTGAAGGCCGCGGGGGCTTGGTACAGCCCCAGCATTTT
TRBV5-1	-	-	TRBJ2-5	CASSLEGGRETQYF	TGCGCCAGCAGCTTGGAGGGGGGGCGAGAGACCCAGTACTTC
TRBV5-4	TRBD2	-	TRBJ2-2	CASNQGTSPTGELFF	TGTGCCAGCAACCAAGGGACTAGCCCAACCGGGGAGCTGTTTTTT
TRBV19	-	-	TRBJ2-7	CASSIAAQRFYEQYF	TGTGCCAGTAGTATAGCGGCGCAGCGTTTTTACGAGCAGTACTTC
TRBV27	TRBD1	-	TRBJ2-7	CASSLSLDRVIYEQYF	TGTGCCAGCAGTTTATCGCTGGACAGGGTCATCTACGAGCAGTACTTC
TRBV5-1	TRBD1	-	TRBJ1-1	CASSLTGGARGTEAFF	TGCGCCAGCAGCTTGACAGGGGGCGCACGGGGGACTGAAGCTTTCTTT
TRBV12-5	TRBD1	-	TRBJ1-5	CASGFGQGNQPQHF	TGTGCTAGTGGTTTCGGACAGGGCAATCAGCCCCAGCATTTT
TRBV7-6	TRBD2	-	TRBJ2-2	CASTTSGANTGELFF	TGTGCCAGCACCACTAGCGGGGCAAACACCGGGGAGCTGTTTTTT
TRBV28	-	-	TRBJ1-2	CASSVPGSYYGYTF	TGTGCCAGCAGTGTACCGGGATCCTACTATGGCTACACCTTC
TRBV2	-	-	TRBJ2-4	CASSGGGYIQYF	TGTGCCAGCAGTGGAGGAGGCTACATTCAGTACTTC
TRBV5-1	-	-	TRBJ2-5	CASSLDGPETQYF	TGCGCCAGCAGCTTGGACGGTCCTGAGACCCAGTACTTC
TRBV18	-	-	TRBJ1-5	CASSLQDSNQPQHF	TGTGCCAGCTCACTACAGGACAGTAATCAGCCCCAGCATTTT
TRBV7-9	-	-	TRBJ1-1	CASSKQGLNTEAFF	TGTGCCAGCAGCAAACAGGGCTTGAACACTGAAGCTTTCTTT
TRBV19	TRBD1	-	TRBJ1-2	CASSPPNRDRGRIYYTF	TGTGCCAGTAGTCCGCCGAACCGAGACAGGGGACGCATTTATTACACCTTC
TRBV2	-	-	TRBJ1-4	CASGGATGSNEKLFF	TGTGCCAGCGGGGGGGCCACAGGGAGTAATGAAAAACTGTTTTTT
TRBV9	-	medium-sized	TRBJ2-7	CASSVGSSVIYEQYF	TGTGCCAGCAGCGTTGGCTCCTCCGTTATATACGAGCAGTACTTC
TRBV2	-	-	TRBJ1-2	CASSVRTFYGYTF	TGTGCCAGCAGTGTGAGGACTTTCTATGGCTACACCTTC
TRBV18	TRBD1	-	TRBJ1-2	CASSPDTGVENYGYTF	TGTGCCAGCTCACCGGACACAGGGGTTGAGAACTATGGCTACACCTTC